The subject of this entry is one TCR beta chain. Its matching antigen is unknown. V shed 3 bases and J 10 bases; nucleotides not matched to a gene: 10. The germline CDR1 and CDR2 sequences are LGHNA and YSLEER. This CDR3 has 16 amino acids. The data stem from a study of tumor-infiltrating lymphocytes in primary liver carcinoma. From unsorted bulk tissue weighing about 17-30 mg, DNA and RNA were co-extracted. Chronic HBV infection was present in the patients, who were treatment-naive. General study points: A significantly higher top-250-clone fraction was found in tumors than in blood (p = 0.039).

TCR beta cDNA was prepared out of about 530 ng total RNA by means of a constant-region primer. Sequencing libraries for TCR beta derived from three nested multiplex PCR rounds that used slightly modified ARM-PCR. The two initial PCR rounds, roughly 11 cycles each, used TRBV1-TRBV30 forward and C-beta reverse primers. TCRdb re-called the multiplex PCR reads with MiXCR, one entry per CDR3 protein. The sample shows about 190,000 distinct CDR3 sequences, about 82% of them seen only once. The clonotype was recovered from a man aged 40-49 years with primary liver carcinoma and hepatitis B virus infection. Sequenced sample: tumor tissue from primary liver carcinoma. V and J are TRBV4-3 and TRBJ2-3, with 13 bases fitting TRBD2. The DNA of the CDR3 is TGCGCCAGCAGCCAGGGACTAGCGGGAATGGTGGATGCGCAGTATTTT. It yields the protein CASSQGLAGMVDAQYF.